This record covers a single TCR beta chain. Its antigen remains unidentified. Enrolled prospectively were adult allogeneic hematopoietic cell transplant recipients whose graft-versus-host disease was steroid-refractory. The data originate from a study of tissue T cells after allogeneic stem cell transplantation. On the study more broadly: Of the grafts for graft-versus-host disease patients, four were unmodified and three CD34-selected. Tissue samples with histologically apparent lymphocytes on H&E review were prioritized for sequencing. Broader study findings: Only a limited share of tissue TCRs appeared in blood or spleen.

Assay: immunoSEQ multiplex PCR; the TCRdb copy retains only in-frame clones and omits some. Among roughly 3,000 clones listed, less than 80% were seen once. V lost 5 bases, J lost 7 bases, and 14 bases stayed unmatched. The length of the CDR3 is 16 residues. Germline CDR1 and CDR2: LGHNA and YNFKEQ. The sample consisted of ascending colon tissue, taken at autopsy. The V and J genes are TRBV4-2 and TRBJ1-5; 7 bases agree with TRBD1. The sequence derives from a male patient at least 60 years old with steroid-refractory graft-versus-host disease after an allogeneic stem cell transplant. Some of the T cells might come from the graft donor. CDR3 sequence: CASSGSYRGVGQPQHF. The CDR3, as DNA: TGTGCCAGCAGCGGATCGTACAGGGGCGTCGGACAGCCCCAGCATTTT.